The 13 T cell receptor beta chains below come from one sample, sequenced in a study of OX40 agonist ivuxolimab in advanced cancers. Using immunoSEQ multiplex PCR, the repertoire was profiled, and TCRdb retains in-frame clones only, with some absent. The data contain some 100,000 clones, more than 75% of them singletons. The input for sequencing was CD4+ or CD8+ T cells sorted from blood, taken in a trial of the OX40 agonist ivuxolimab. Receptors originate from an adult with an advanced solid tumor such as melanoma, head and neck, liver or kidney cancer.

The chain couples TRBV6-1 to TRBJ1-1; no clear D. V lost 0 bases, J lost 2 bases, and 7 bases lay in between. Germline V CDR1 and CDR2: MNHNS, SASEGT. This CDR3 comprises 14 residues. CDR3 protein: CASSEATFNTEAFF. CDR3 sequence (DNA): TGTGCCAGCAGTGAAGCTACATTTAACACTGAAGCTTTCTTT.

The V gene is TRBV5-4, the J gene TRBJ2-3; D possibly uses TRBD1 or TRBD2 (5 bases each). CDR3 length: 15 amino acids. Germline V gene sequence: CDR1 SGHNT, CDR2 YYREEE (reference sequence). Trimming stripped 6 bases from V and 0 bases from J, with 14 bases between. CDR3 nucleotides: TGTGCCAGCATCCGGGGCGGCGGGAGCACAGATACGCAGTATTTT. Protein product: CASIRGGGSTDTQYF.

This chain joins TRBV27 and TRBJ1-4; 7 bases agree with TRBD1. V shed 0 bases and J 8 bases; nucleotides not matched to a gene: 6. There are 15 residues in the CDR3. Per the germline V gene, CDR1 is MNHEY and CDR2 is SMNVEV (reference sequence). Written as DNA, the CDR3 is TGTGCCAGCAGTTTATCGCCGGGGACAGCCGAAAAACTGTTTTTT. Its protein product is CASSLSPGTAEKLFF.

J is TRBJ2-5 and V is TRBV4-1; D may be TRBD2 (5 bases). Trimming removed 0 bases from V and 0 bases from J, with 11 bases in between. Germline V CDR1 and CDR2: MGHRA, YSYEKL. The CDR3 is 16 amino acids. CDR3 sequence (DNA): TGCGCCAGCAGCCAAGATCCGGGATCGTACCAAGAGACCCAGTACTTC. The encoded protein is CASSQDPGSYQETQYF.

The J gene is TRBJ2-1, the V gene TRBV19, with 7 positions matching TRBD2. Germline loops: CDR1 LNHDA, CDR2 SQIVND (reference sequence). This CDR3 spans 14 amino acids. V trimming: 8 bases; J trimming: 9 bases; junction bases outside the gene matches: 13. The CDR3 region has the DNA TGTGCCAGTGGGGGGTCGGGAGGTTGGGGTGAGCAGTTCTTC. Amino acid sequence: CASGGSGGWGEQFF.

The chain employs TRBV11-3 and TRBJ1-1, with a tentative D call TRBD1 (6 bases). The germline V gene has CDR1 SGHNT and CDR2 YENEEA. This CDR3 contains 11 residues. The V and J ends lost 7 bases and 10 bases respectively, with 13 bases between them. The CDR3 nucleotides read TGTGCCAGCAATCGGGGGCAGGGAGCTTTCTTT. This codes for CASNRGQGAFF. Looking up the rest from reference TRBV11-3 and TRBJ1-1 gives the full variable domain: EAGVVQSPRYKIIEKKQPVAFWCNPISGHNTLYWYLQNLGQGPELLIRYENEEAVDDSQLPKDRFSAERLKGVDSTLKIQPAELGDSAVYLCASNRGQGAFFGQGTRLTVV.

The chain uses TRBV23-1 and TRBJ2-1; D not resolved. TRBV23-1 is an ORF for which the function is uncertain. CDR3 length: 17 residues. V was clipped by 2 bases and J by 6 bases, with 20 bases between them. The CDR3 spells CASSQPSPTNRVNEQFF. CDR3 DNA sequence: TGCGCCAGCAGTCAACCCTCCCCGACAAATCGAGTCAATGAGCAGTTCTTC.

This clone was observed a handful of times. The genes are TRBV27 and TRBJ2-3, with D uncertain. V gave up 7 bases and J gave up 6 bases, with 14 bases separating them. Germline V gives CDR1 MNHEY, CDR2 SMNVEV (reference sequence). There are 13 residues in the CDR3. The CDR3, as DNA: TGTGCCAGCAAAGTCTCCTCCGCCGATACGCAGTATTTT. This codes for CASKVSSADTQYF.

This chain links TRBV28 with TRBJ1-1; the D gene is possibly TRBD1 (5 bases). Germline V gene lookup returns CDR1 MDHEN and CDR2 SYDVKM. There are 15 residues in the CDR3. V was trimmed by 5 bases and J by 0 bases, leaving 13 bases between them. CDR3 protein: CASSPGLRMNTEAFF. The DNA of the CDR3 is TGTGCCAGCAGTCCGGGACTCCGCATGAACACTGAAGCTTTCTTT.

The chain uses TRBV12-5 and TRBJ1-5, with D maybe TRBD1 (6 bases). The CDR3 totals 15 residues. The germline CDR1 and CDR2 sequences are LGHNT and FRNRAP. Trimming pared 2 bases from V and 4 bases from J, leaving 12 bases between. This chain's CDR3 is CASGLLTQGNQPQHF. DNA for the CDR3: TGTGCTAGTGGTTTGTTAACTCAGGGGAATCAGCCCCAGCATTTT.

In DNA, the CDR3 is TGTGCCAGCAGTGCAGGGGGCTACACCTTC. It yields the protein CASSAGGYTF. The chain combines TRBV6-1 with TRBJ1-2; perhaps TRBD1 as D (5 bases). Germline-derived CDR1 and CDR2 are MNHNS and SASEGT. The V gene lost 4 bases and the J gene lost 8 bases, with 5 bases spanning the gap. The CDR3 length is 10 residues.

This chain connects TRBV19 to TRBJ1-2, with D unclear. Germline CDR1 and CDR2: LNHDA and SQIVND (reference sequence). This CDR3 is 14 amino acids long. Trimming stripped 10 bases from V and 4 bases from J, with 19 bases between. CDR3 coding DNA: TGTGCCAACGACTGTAAGAGGGTCCGCTATGGCTACACCTTC. It is translated as CANDCKRVRYGYTF.

This clone was observed once. V is TRBV5-1 and J is TRBJ2-7; D may match TRBD1 or TRBD2 (6 bases each). The CDR3 extends over 14 amino acids. V lost 7 bases to trimming and J lost 1 base, with 15 bases between them. Germline V gives CDR1 SGHRS, CDR2 YFSETQ. The CDR3 DNA reads as TGCGCCAGCTCTCCGGGGGCAGGTTCCTACGAGCAGTACTTC. Translating it yields CASSPGAGSYEQYF.